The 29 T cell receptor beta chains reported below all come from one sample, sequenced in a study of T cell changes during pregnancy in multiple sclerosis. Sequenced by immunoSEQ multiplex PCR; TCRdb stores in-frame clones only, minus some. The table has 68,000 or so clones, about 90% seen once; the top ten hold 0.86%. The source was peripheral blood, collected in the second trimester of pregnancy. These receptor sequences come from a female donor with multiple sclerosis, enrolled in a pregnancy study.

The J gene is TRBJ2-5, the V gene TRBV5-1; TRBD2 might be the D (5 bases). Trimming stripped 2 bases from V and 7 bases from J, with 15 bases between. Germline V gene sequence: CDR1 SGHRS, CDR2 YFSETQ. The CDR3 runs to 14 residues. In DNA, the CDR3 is TGCGCCAGCAGCTTAGAGGGAAGCCATAGGACCCAGTACTTC. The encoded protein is CASSLEGSHRTQYF.

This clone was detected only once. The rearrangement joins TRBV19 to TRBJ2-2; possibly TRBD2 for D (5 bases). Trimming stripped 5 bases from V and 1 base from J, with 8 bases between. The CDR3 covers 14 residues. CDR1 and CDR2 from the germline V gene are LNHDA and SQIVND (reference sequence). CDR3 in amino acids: CASSREGNTGELFF. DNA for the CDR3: TGTGCCAGTAGTCGCGAGGGGAACACCGGGGAGCTGTTTTTT. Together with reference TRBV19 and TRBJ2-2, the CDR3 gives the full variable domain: DGGITQSPKYLFRKEGQNVTLSCEQNLNHDAMYWYRQDPGQGLRLIYYSQIVNDFQKGDIAEGYSVSREKKESFPLTVTSAQKNPTAFYLCASSREGNTGELFFGEGSRLTVL.

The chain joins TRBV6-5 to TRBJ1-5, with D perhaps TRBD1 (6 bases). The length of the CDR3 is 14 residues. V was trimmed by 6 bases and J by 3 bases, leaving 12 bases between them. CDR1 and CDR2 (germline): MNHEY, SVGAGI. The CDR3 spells CASRATGYNQPQHF. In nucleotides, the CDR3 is TGTGCCAGCAGAGCCACAGGGTACAATCAGCCCCAGCATTTT.

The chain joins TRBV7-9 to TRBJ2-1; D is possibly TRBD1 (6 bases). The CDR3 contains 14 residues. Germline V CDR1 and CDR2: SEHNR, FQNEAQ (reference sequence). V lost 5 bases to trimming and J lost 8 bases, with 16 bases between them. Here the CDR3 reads CASSLRGEGDEQFF. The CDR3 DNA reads TGTGCCAGCAGCCTACGAGGTGAGGGGGATGAGCAGTTCTTC.

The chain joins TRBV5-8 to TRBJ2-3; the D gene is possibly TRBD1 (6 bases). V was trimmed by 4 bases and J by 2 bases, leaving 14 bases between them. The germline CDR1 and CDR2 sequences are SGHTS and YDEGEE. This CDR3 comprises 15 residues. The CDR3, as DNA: TGTGCCAGCAGCACCGGACAGTCAAACACAGATACGCAGTATTTT. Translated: CASSTGQSNTDTQYF. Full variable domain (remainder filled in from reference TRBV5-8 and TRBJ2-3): EAGVTQSPTHLIKTRGQQATLRCSPISGHTSVYWYQQALGLGLQFLLWYDEGEERNRGNFPPRFSGRQFPNYSSELNVNALELEDSALYLCASSTGQSNTDTQYFGPGTRLTVL.

CDR3 sequence (DNA): TGTGCCATCTCCCTTGCGGGGGGGGTTAATGAGCAGTTCTTC. As protein: CAISLAGGVNEQFF. This chain uses TRBV7-2 with TRBJ2-1; TRBD2 agrees at 9 bases. J was trimmed by 7 bases and V by 10 bases; bases with no gene match: 11. Germline V gene sequence: CDR1 SGHTA, CDR2 FQGNSA. This CDR3 is built from 14 residues.

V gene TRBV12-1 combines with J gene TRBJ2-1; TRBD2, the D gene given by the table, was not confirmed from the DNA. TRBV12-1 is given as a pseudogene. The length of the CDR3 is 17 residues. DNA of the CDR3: TGTGCCAGCACCCGACTAGCGGGGACGATATGGGGGAATGAGCAGTTCTTC. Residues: CASTRLAGTIWGNEQFF.

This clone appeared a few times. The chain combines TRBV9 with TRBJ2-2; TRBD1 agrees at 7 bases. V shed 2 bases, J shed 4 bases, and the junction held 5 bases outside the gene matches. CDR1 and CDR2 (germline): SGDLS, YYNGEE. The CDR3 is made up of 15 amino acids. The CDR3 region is CASSVGQPGTGELFF. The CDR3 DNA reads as TGTGCCAGCAGCGTGGGACAGCCGGGCACCGGGGAGCTGTTTTTT.

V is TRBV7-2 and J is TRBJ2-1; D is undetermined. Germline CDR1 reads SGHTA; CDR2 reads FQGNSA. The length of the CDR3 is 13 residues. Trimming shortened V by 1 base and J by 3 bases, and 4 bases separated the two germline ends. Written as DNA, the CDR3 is TGTGCCAGCAGCTTAGGTAGCTACAATGAGCAGTTCTTC. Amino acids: CASSLGSYNEQFF. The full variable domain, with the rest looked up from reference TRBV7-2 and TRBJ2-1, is GAGVSQSPSNKVTEKGKDVELRCDPISGHTALYWYRQSLGQGLEFLIYFQGNSAPDKSGLPSDRFSAERTGGSVSTLTIQRTQQEDSAVYLCASSLGSYNEQFFGPGTRLTVL.

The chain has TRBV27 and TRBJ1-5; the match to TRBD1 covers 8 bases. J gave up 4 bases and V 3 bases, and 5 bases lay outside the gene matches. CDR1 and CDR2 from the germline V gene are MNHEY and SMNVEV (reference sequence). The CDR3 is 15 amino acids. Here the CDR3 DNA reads TGTGCCAGCAGTTTTCGGACAGGGTGGAATCAGCCCCAGCATTTT. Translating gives CASSFRTGWNQPQHF.

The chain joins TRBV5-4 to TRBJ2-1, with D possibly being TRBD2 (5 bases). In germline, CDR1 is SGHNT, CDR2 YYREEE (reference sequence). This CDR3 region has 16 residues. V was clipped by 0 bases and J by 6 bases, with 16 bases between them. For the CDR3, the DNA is TGTGCCAGCAGCTTGGGCTCGGGGTCTCTAGGCAATGAGCAGTTCTTC. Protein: CASSLGSGSLGNEQFF.

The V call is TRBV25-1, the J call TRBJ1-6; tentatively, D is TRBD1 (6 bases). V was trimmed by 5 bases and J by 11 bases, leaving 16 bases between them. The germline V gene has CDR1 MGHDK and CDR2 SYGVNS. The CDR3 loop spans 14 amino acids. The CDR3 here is CASSLTGLGTPLHF. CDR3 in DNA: TGTGCCAGCAGTCTAACAGGGTTAGGGACACCCCTCCACTTT.

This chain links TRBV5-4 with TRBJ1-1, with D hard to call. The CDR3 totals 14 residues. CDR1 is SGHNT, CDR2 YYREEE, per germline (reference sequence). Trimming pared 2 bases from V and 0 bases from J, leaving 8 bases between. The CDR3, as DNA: TGTGCCAGCAGCTTAGAGGTTATGAACACTGAAGCTTTCTTT. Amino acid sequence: CASSLEVMNTEAFF.

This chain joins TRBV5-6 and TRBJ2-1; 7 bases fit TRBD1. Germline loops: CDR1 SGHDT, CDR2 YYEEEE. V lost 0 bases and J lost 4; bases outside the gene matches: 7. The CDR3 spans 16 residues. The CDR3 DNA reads TGTGCCAGCAGCTTGGCATACAGGGGACCATACAATGAGCAGTTCTTC. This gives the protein CASSLAYRGPYNEQFF.

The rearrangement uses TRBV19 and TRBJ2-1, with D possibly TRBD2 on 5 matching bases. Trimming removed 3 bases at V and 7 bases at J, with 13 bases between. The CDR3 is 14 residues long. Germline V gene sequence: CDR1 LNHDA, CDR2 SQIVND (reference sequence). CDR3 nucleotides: TGTGCCAGTAGTATCGGGGAAAATTTAAATGAGCAGTTCTTC. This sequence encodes CASSIGENLNEQFF.

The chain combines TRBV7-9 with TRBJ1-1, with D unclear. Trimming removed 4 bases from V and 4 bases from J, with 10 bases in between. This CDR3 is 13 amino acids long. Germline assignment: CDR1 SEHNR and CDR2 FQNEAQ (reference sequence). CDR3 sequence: CASSSASATEAFF. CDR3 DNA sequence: TGTGCCAGCAGCTCGGCTAGCGCCACTGAAGCTTTCTTT.

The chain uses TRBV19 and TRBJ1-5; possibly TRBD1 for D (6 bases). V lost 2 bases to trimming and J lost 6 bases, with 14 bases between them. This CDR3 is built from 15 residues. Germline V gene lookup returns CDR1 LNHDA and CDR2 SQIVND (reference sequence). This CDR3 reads CASSIKGGQSQPQHF. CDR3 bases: TGTGCCAGTAGTATAAAAGGGGGTCAGAGTCAGCCCCAGCATTTT. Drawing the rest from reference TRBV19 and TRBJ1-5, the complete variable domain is DGGITQSPKYLFRKEGQNVTLSCEQNLNHDAMYWYRQDPGQGLRLIYYSQIVNDFQKGDIAEGYSVSREKKESFPLTVTSAQKNPTAFYLCASSIKGGQSQPQHFGDGTRLSIL.

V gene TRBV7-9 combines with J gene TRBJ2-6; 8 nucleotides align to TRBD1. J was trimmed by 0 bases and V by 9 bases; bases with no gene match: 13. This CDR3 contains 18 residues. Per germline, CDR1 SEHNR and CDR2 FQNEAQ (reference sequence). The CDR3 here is CASLTGAASDSGANVLTF. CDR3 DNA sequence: TGTGCCAGTTTGACAGGGGCCGCCTCTGACTCTGGGGCCAACGTCCTGACTTTC. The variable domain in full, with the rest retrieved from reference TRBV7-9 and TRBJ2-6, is DTGVSQNPRHKITKRGQNVTFRCDPISEHNRLYWYRQTLGQGPEFLTYFQNEAQLEKSRLLSDRFSAERPKGSFSTLEIQRTEQGDSAMYLCASLTGAASDSGANVLTFGAGSRLTVL.

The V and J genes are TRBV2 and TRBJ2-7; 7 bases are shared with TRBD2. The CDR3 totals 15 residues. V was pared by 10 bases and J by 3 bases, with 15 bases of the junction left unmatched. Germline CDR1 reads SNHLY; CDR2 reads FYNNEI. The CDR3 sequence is CAIESPGAGRYEQYF. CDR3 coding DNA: TGTGCCATCGAATCTCCGGGAGCGGGGCGCTACGAGCAGTACTTC.

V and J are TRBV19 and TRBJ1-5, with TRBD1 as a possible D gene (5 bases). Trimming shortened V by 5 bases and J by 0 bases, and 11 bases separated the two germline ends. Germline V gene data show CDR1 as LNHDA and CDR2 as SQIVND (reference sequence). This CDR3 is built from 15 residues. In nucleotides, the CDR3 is TGTGCCAGTAGTGTGCAGGGATCTAGCAATCAGCCCCAGCATTTT. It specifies CASSVQGSSNQPQHF.

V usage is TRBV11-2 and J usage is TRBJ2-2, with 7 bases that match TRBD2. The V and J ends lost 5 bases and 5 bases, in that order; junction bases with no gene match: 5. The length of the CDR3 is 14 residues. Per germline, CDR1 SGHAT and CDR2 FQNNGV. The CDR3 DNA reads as TGTGCCAGCAGCCCCGGGACTATAACCGGGGAGCTGTTTTTT. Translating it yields CASSPGTITGELFF.

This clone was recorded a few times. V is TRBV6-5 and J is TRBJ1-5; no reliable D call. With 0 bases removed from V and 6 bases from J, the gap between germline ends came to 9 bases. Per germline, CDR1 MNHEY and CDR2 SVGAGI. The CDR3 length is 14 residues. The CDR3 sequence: CASSYSRTAQPQHF. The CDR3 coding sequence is TGTGCCAGCAGTTACTCGAGAACCGCTCAGCCCCAGCATTTT.

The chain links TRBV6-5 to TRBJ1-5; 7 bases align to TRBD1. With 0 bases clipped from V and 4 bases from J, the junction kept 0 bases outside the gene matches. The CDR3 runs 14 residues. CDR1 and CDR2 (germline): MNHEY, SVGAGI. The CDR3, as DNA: TGTGCCAGCAGTTACTCGACAGGGAATCAGCCCCAGCATTTT. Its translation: CASSYSTGNQPQHF.

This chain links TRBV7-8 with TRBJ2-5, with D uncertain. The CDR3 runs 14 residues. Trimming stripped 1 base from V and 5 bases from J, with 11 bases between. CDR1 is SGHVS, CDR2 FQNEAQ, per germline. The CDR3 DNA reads TGTGCCAGCAGCTTAGATGTGAGGTGGGAGACCCAGTACTTC. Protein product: CASSLDVRWETQYF.

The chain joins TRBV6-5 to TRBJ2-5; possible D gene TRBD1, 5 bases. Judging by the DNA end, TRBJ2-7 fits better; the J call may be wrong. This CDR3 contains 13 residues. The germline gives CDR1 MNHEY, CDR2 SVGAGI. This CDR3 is CASSPRVRNEQYF. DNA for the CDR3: TGTGCCAGCAGCCCCAGGGTTCGGAACGAGCAGTACTTC.

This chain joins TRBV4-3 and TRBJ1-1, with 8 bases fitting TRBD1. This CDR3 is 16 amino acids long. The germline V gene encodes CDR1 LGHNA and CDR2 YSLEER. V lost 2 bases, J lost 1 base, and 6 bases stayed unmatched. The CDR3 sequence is CASSQSGGVGNTEAFF. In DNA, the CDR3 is TGCGCCAGCAGCCAATCAGGGGGCGTGGGGAACACTGAAGCTTTCTTT.

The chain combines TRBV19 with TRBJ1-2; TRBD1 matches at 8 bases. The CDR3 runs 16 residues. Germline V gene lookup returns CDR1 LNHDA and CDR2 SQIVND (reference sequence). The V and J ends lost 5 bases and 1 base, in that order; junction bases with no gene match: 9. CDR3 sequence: CASSPVQGANNYGYTF. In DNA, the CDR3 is TGTGCCAGTAGTCCGGTGCAGGGGGCGAATAACTATGGCTACACCTTC.

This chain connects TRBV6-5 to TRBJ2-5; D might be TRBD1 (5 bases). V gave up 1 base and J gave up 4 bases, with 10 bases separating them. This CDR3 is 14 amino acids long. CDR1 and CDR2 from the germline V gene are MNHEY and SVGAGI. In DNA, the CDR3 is TGTGCCAGCAGTTACTTAAGGGGCAGAGAGACCCAGTACTTC. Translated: CASSYLRGRETQYF.

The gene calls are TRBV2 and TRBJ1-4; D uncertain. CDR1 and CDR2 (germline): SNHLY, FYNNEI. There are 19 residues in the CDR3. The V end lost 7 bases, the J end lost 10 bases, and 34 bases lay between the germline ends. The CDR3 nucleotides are TGTGCCAGCACCCGAGGAGGGTTTACTGGACGCTCCTTCGATCGAAAACTGTTTTTT. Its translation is CASTRGGFTGRSFDRKLFF.